These 23 T cell receptor beta chains originate from one sample sequenced in a study of T cell responses to AZD1222 COVID-19 vaccine (dated by TCRdb to the early 2020s). Libraries were built with the immunoSEQ multiplex PCR assay. TCRdb obtained this table from immuneACCESS and retained in-frame rearrangements with V and J assigned. These tables miss some clones; where compared with another copy, unresolved V genes account for less than half of the shortfall, and the remainder is unexplained. The sample has tens of thousands of clones on record, about 93% of them singletons. The ten largest clones represent under 3.5% of the sample. This specimen's time point label, per the study, means: about 28 days (+/-7) after the second vaccine dose. The sample was peripheral blood, taken 28 days after the second AZD1222 dose. The receptors derive from an adult who received the AZD1222 COVID-19 vaccine.

This clone was picked up a small number of times. At the DNA level, this CDR3 is encoded by other sequences in the same sample as well. The rearrangement links TRBV4-1 to TRBJ1-6; TRBD1 agrees at 7 bases. The CDR3 has 15 residues. V dropped 0 bases and J dropped 8; count of bases not matched to a gene: 4. Germline V gives CDR1 MGHRA, CDR2 YSYEKL. The CDR3 DNA is TGCGCCAGCAGCCAAGAAGTCACAGGGGATTCACCCCTCCACTTT. Its translation: CASSQEVTGDSPLHF.

This clone has just a few counts. V usage is TRBV5-4 and J usage is TRBJ1-2; 7 bases are shared with TRBD1. CDR3 length: 14 residues. The junction had 5 bases not matched to a gene; V was cut back by 1 base and J by 5 bases. The germline gives CDR1 SGHNT, CDR2 YYREEE (reference sequence). This CDR3 reads CASSLRQGGYGYTF. The DNA for the CDR3 is TGTGCCAGCAGCTTGCGCCAGGGGGGGTATGGCTACACCTTC.

This clone was seen just once. This chain connects TRBV15 to TRBJ1-2, with D unclear. The CDR3 runs 13 residues. CDR1 and CDR2 (germline): LNHNV, YYDKDF (reference sequence). Trimming pared 3 bases from V and 4 bases from J, leaving 9 bases between. The CDR3 spells CATSRGHTYGYTF. The CDR3 coding sequence is TGTGCCACCAGCAGGGGTCACACCTATGGCTACACCTTC.

This clone was recorded once. The chain employs TRBV5-6 and TRBJ2-3; TRBD2 matches at 10 bases. CDR3 size: 16 residues. V lost 5 bases and J lost 8; bases outside the gene matches: 14. CDR1 is SGHDT, CDR2 YYEEEE, per germline. CDR3: CASSLPRTSGMGTQYF. For the CDR3, the DNA is TGTGCCAGCAGTCTTCCAAGGACTAGCGGTATGGGTACGCAGTATTTT.

This clone was seen more than once but under ten times. V and J are TRBV4-2 and TRBJ1-5; D uncertain. Germline-derived CDR1 and CDR2 are LGHNA and YNFKEQ. The germline V and J ends were trimmed by 1 base and 6 bases, with 10 bases remaining between them. The CDR3 consists of 14 residues. The CDR3 coding sequence is TGTGCCAGCAGCCAAGGAGGGAATAGTCAGCCCCAGCATTTT. Its protein is CASSQGGNSQPQHF.

This sequence joins TRBV19 and TRBJ1-1; D is uncertain. Trimming pared 9 bases from V and 1 base from J, leaving 18 bases between. This CDR3 region has 15 residues. Germline V CDR1 and CDR2: LNHDA, SQIVND (reference sequence). This chain's CDR3 is CASRRRADSNTEAFF. CDR3 bases: TGTGCCAGCCGCCGTCGGGCAGATTCGAACACTGAAGCTTTCTTT.

This rearrangement joins TRBV24-1 to TRBJ1-3, with D perhaps matching TRBD1 (6 bases). Germline-derived CDR1 and CDR2 are KGHDR and SFDVKD. Trimming pared 0 bases from V and 4 bases from J, leaving 24 bases between. The CDR3 contains 20 residues. CDR3 in amino acids: CATSDLHNPPDYRAGNTIYF. CDR3 sequence (DNA): TGTGCCACCAGTGATTTGCATAATCCCCCCGACTACAGGGCCGGAAACACCATATATTTT.

The V call is TRBV4-3, the J call TRBJ2-6, with D unresolved. CDR1 and CDR2 from the germline V gene are LGHNA and YSLEER. The CDR3 consists of 16 residues. Between the trimmed V and J ends, which lost 3 bases and 2 bases, there was a span of 11 bases. In DNA, the CDR3 is TGCGCCAGCAGCCAGCAGTCGGGCCCTGGGGCCAACGTCCTGACTTTC. Encoded protein: CASSQQSGPGANVLTF.

The gene calls are TRBV21-1 and TRBJ1-4; whether TRBD1, the table's D call, matches the DNA was not checked. TRBV21-1 is a recognized pseudogene. The CDR3 totals 19 residues. CDR3 bases: TGTGCCAGCAGCACTACGTCCGGGACAGGGAGAGCAACTAATGAAAAACTGTTTTTT. It specifies CASSTTSGTGRATNEKLFF.

The sample holds one count of this clone. The V gene is TRBV19, the J gene TRBJ1-5, with D perhaps matching TRBD1 (6 bases). This CDR3 region has 14 residues. Germline CDR1 reads LNHDA; CDR2 reads SQIVND (reference sequence). The ends were cut back, 5 bases at V and 5 bases at J, with 13 bases in the middle. DNA for the CDR3: TGTGCCAGTAGTGGGGGGGGGCCTGATCAGCCCCAGCATTTT. Residues: CASSGGGPDQPQHF.

The rearrangement links TRBV6-5 to TRBJ2-7; D is possibly TRBD2 (7 bases). CDR1 is MNHEY, CDR2 SVGAGI, per germline. Trimming took off 6 bases at V and 0 bases at J, with 12 bases between the two ends. There are 14 residues in the CDR3. The CDR3 spells CASRHRDYSYEQYF. CDR3 nucleotides: TGTGCCAGCAGGCACAGGGACTACTCCTACGAGCAGTACTTC.

This sequence joins TRBV3-1 (or the pseudogene TRBV3-2) and TRBJ1-1; D not resolved. CDR1 is LGHDT, CDR2 YNNKEL, per germline (reference sequence). CDR3 length: 14 residues. V was cut by 4 bases and J by 1 base, with 10 bases left in between. The CDR3 region is CASSLRSKNTEAFF. The DNA of the CDR3 is TGTGCCAGCAGCCTAAGATCCAAGAACACTGAAGCTTTCTTT.

The chain links TRBV7-2 to TRBJ2-3, with 8 bases fitting TRBD2. The germline CDR1 and CDR2 sequences are SGHTA and FQGNSA. Trimming cost V 0 bases and J 1 base; bases outside gene matches: 3. The CDR3 length is 16 residues. Here the CDR3 DNA reads TGTGCCAGCAGCTTAGCGCCGCGGGGGGGCACAGATACGCAGTATTTT. Its translation is CASSLAPRGGTDTQYF. Looking up the rest from reference TRBV7-2 and TRBJ2-3 gives the full variable domain: GAGVSQSPSNKVTEKGKDVELRCDPISGHTALYWYRQSLGQGLEFLIYFQGNSAPDKSGLPSDRFSAERTGGSVSTLTIQRTQQEDSAVYLCASSLAPRGGTDTQYFGPGTRLTVL.

The CDR3 here is CASSAEPYIRSYNEQFF. CDR3 nucleotides: TGTGCCAGCAGCGCAGAGCCGTATATCCGCTCCTACAATGAGCAGTTCTTC. This chain joins TRBV7-2 and TRBJ2-1; D is ambiguous. The germline V gene has CDR1 SGHTA and CDR2 FQGNSA. The V gene lost 5 bases and the J gene lost 0 bases, with 17 bases spanning the gap. The CDR3 spans 17 residues.

This chain connects TRBV30 to TRBJ2-3; no reliable D call. The CDR3 spans 13 residues. CDR1 is GTSNPN, CDR2 SVGIG, per germline (reference sequence). V was shortened by 1 base and J by 4 bases, with 9 bases between the two germline ends. CDR3 in DNA: TGTGCCTGGAGTGCCCGAGGCGCAGATACGCAGTATTTT. Its translation: CAWSARGADTQYF.

The rearrangement links TRBV6-5 to TRBJ1-1, with D unresolved. V was shortened by 8 bases and J by 5 bases, with 6 bases between the two germline ends. The V gene's germline CDR1 is MNHEY and CDR2 SVGAGI. This CDR3 region has 10 residues. CDR3 residues: CASGRTEAFF. The CDR3 DNA follows: TGTGCCAGCGGTAGGACTGAAGCTTTCTTT.

The chain employs TRBV13 and TRBJ2-5; tentative D call: TRBD2 (6 bases). V lost 3 bases and J 4 bases, leaving 9 bases between the germline ends. CDR1 PRHDT and CDR2 FYEKMQ come from the germline V gene (reference sequence). The CDR3 has 13 residues. The DNA for the CDR3 is TGTGCCAGCAGCTTGACCGGGGGAGAGACCCAGTACTTC. Protein product: CASSLTGGETQYF.

This chain joins TRBV27 and TRBJ1-2, with 9 bases lining up with TRBD1. V dropped 5 bases and J dropped 8; count of bases not matched to a gene: 9. The CDR3 length is 14 residues. Germline values: CDR1 MNHEY, CDR2 SMNVEV (reference sequence). CDR3 loop: CASSRGQGGSGYTF. The CDR3 nucleotides read TGTGCCAGCAGTAGGGGACAGGGTGGGTCAGGCTACACCTTC.

The V call is TRBV6-5, the J call TRBJ1-3; D unclear. Trimming removed 10 bases at V and 2 bases at J, with 12 bases between. Germline V gives CDR1 MNHEY, CDR2 SVGAGI. CDR3 length: 13 residues. CDR3 amino acids: CATKRAAGNTIYF. The CDR3 bases are TGTGCCACCAAACGTGCCGCTGGAAACACCATATATTTT.

This chain connects TRBV19 to TRBJ1-2, with TRBD1 as a possible D gene (5 bases). The V and J ends lost 6 bases and 8 bases respectively, with 19 bases between them. This CDR3 spans 14 amino acids. Germline V gene sequence: CDR1 LNHDA, CDR2 SQIVND (reference sequence). CDR3: CASRTGPASGGYTF. In nucleotides, the CDR3 is TGTGCCAGTAGAACGGGACCGGCGTCTGGAGGCTACACCTTC.

V usage is TRBV30 and J usage is TRBJ1-5; no definite D call. Trimming removed 2 bases from V and 2 bases from J, with 16 bases in between. Germline CDR1 GTSNPN, CDR2 SVGIG (reference sequence). The CDR3 spans 16 residues. The CDR3 reads CAWSTGQVFGNQPQHF. In DNA, the CDR3 is TGTGCCTGGAGTACCGGTCAAGTCTTCGGCAATCAGCCCCAGCATTTT. Full variable domain (remainder filled in from reference TRBV30 and TRBJ1-5): SQTIHQWPATLVQPVGSPLSLECTVEGTSNPNLYWYRQAAGRGLQLLFYSVGIGQISSEVPQNLSASRPQDRQFILSSKKLLLSDSGFYLCAWSTGQVFGNQPQHFGDGTRLSIL.

The chain uses TRBV5-1 and TRBJ2-1; D call uncertain. In germline, CDR1 is SGHRS, CDR2 YFSETQ. V lost 0 bases and J 9 bases, leaving 4 bases between the germline ends. This CDR3 region has 11 residues. Here the CDR3 DNA reads TGCGCCAGCAGCTTGGTGGGTGAGCAGTTCTTC. It is translated as CASSLVGEQFF. The whole variable domain, remainder taken from reference TRBV5-1 and TRBJ2-1, is KAGVTQTPRYLIKTRGQQVTLSCSPISGHRSVSWYQQTPGQGLQFLFEYFSETQRNKGNFPGRFSGRQFSNSRSEMNVSTLELGDSALYLCASSLVGEQFFGPGTRLTVL.

The chain employs TRBV4-2 and TRBJ2-1; 7 nucleotides agree with TRBD2. The germline gives CDR1 LGHNA, CDR2 YNFKEQ. This CDR3 has 13 residues. The junction had 4 bases not matched to a gene; V was cut back by 1 base and J by 10 bases. Here the CDR3 reads CASSQGRAGEQFF. DNA of the CDR3: TGTGCCAGCAGCCAAGGCCGAGCGGGGGAGCAGTTCTTC.